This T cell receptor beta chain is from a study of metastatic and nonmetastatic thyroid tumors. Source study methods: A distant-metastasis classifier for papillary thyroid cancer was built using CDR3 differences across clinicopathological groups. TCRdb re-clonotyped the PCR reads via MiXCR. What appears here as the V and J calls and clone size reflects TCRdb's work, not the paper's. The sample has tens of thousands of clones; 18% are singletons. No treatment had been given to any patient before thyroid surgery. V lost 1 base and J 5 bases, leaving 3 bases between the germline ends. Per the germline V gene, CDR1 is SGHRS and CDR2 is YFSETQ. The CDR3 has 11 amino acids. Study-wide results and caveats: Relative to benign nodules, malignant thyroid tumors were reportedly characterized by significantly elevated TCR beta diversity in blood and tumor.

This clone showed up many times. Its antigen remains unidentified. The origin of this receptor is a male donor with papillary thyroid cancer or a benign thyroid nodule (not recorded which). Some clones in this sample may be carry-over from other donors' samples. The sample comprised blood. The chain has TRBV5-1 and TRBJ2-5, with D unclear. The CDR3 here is CASSLWETQYF. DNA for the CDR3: TGCGCCAGCAGCTTGTGGGAGACCCAGTACTTC.